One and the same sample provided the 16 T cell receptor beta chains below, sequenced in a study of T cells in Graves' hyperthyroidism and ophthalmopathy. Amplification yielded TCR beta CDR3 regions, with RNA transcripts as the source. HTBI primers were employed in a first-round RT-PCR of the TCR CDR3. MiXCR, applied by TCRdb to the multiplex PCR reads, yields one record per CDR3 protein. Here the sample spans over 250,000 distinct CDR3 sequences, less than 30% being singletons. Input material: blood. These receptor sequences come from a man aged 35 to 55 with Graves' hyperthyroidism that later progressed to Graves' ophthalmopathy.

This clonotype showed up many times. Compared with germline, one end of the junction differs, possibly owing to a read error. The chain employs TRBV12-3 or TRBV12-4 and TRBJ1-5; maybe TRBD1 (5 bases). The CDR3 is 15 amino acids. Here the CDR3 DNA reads TGTGCCAGCACTTTAGGGGCGATGAGCAATCAGCCCCAGCATTTT. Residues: CASTLGAMSNQPQHF.

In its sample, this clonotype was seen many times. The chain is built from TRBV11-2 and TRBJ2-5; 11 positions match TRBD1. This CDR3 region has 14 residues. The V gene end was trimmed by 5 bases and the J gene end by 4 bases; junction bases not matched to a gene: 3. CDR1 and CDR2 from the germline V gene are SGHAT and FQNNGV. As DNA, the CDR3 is TGTGCCAGCAGCCCGGGGACAGGGGGAGAGACCCAGTACTTC. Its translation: CASSPGTGGETQYF.

The CDR3: CSARDRGTRNTEAFF. The DNA of the CDR3 is TGCAGTGCTAGAGATAGAGGGACGAGGAACACTGAAGCTTTCTTT. V is TRBV20-1 and J is TRBJ1-1, with a possible D match to TRBD1 (5 bases). Germline CDR1 DFQATT, CDR2 SNEGSKA (reference sequence). The CDR3 covers 15 residues. V lost 0 bases to trimming and J lost 1 base, with 12 bases between them.

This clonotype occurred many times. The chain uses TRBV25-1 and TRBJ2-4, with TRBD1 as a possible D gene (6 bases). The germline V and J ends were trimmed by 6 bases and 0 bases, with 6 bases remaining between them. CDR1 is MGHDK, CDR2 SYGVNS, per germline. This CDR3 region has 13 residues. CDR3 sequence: CASRDRAKNIQYF. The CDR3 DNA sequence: TGTGCCAGCAGGGACAGAGCCAAAAACATTCAGTACTTC. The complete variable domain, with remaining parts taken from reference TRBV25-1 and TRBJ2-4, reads EADIYQTPRYLVIGTGKKITLECSQTMGHDKMYWYQQDPGMELHLIHYSYGVNSTEKGDLSSESTVSRIRTEHFPLTLESARPSHTSQYLCASRDRAKNIQYFGAGTRLSVL.

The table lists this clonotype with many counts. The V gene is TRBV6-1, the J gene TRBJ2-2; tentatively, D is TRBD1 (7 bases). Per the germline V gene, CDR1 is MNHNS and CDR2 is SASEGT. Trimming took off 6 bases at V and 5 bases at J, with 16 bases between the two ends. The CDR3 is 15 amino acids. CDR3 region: CASRRGQSQTGELFF. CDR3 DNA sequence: TGTGCCAGCAGGCGGGGACAGAGCCAAACCGGGGAGCTGTTTTTT.

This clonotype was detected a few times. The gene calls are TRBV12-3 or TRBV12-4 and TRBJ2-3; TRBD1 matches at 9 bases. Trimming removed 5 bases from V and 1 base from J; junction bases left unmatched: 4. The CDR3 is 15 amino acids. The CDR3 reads CASSPRTGGTDTQYF. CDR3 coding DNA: TGTGCCAGCAGTCCGCGGACAGGGGGCACAGATACGCAGTATTTT.

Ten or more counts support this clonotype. The CDR3 sequence is CASSLRFPPGEQYF. The CDR3 DNA is TGTGCCAGCAGTTTAAGGTTCCCTCCGGGCGAGCAGTACTTC. The chain is built from TRBV12-3 or TRBV12-4 and TRBJ2-7, with D unclear. The CDR3 is 14 amino acids. The V and J ends lost 2 bases and 6 bases respectively, with 14 bases between them.

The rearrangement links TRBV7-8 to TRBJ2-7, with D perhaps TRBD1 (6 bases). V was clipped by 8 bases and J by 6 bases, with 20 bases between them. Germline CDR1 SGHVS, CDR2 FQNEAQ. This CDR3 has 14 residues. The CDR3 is CASFTGFVQGEQYF. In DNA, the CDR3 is TGTGCCAGCTTTACAGGGTTCGTCCAGGGCGAGCAGTACTTC.

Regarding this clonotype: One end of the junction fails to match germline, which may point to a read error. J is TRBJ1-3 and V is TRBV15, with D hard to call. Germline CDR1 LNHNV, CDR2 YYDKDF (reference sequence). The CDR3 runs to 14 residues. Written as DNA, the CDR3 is TGTGCCACCAAACTACTGCGATCTGAAAACACCATATATTTT. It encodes CATKLLRSENTIYF. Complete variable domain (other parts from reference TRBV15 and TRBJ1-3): DAMVIQNPRYQVTQFGKPVTLSCSQTLNHNVMYWYQQKSSQAPKLLFHYYDKDFNNEADTPDNFQSRRPNTSFCFLDIRSPGLGDTAMYLCATKLLRSENTIYFGEGSWLTVV.

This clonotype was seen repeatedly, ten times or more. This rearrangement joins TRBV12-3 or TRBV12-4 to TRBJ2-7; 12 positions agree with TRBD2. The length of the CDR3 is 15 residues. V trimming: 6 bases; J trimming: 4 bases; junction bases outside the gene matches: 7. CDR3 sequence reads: CASSPLAGGGYEQYF. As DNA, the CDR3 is TGTGCCAGCAGCCCTCTAGCGGGAGGGGGTTACGAGCAGTACTTC.

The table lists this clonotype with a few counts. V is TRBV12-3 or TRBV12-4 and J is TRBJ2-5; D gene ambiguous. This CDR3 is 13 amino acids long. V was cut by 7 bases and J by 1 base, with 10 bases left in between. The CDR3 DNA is TGTGCCAGCACCCATAGTAGCCAAGAGACCCAGTACTTC. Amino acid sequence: CASTHSSQETQYF.

CDR3 region: CASTTQGAVYGYTF. The CDR3 nucleotides are TGTGCCAGCACCACCCAGGGGGCGGTCTATGGCTACACCTTC. This rearrangement joins TRBV6-1 to TRBJ1-2, with 8 nucleotides matching TRBD1. The V gene end was trimmed by 7 bases and the J gene end by 4 bases; junction bases not matched to a gene: 8. Germline V gives CDR1 MNHNS, CDR2 SASEGT. The CDR3 totals 14 residues.

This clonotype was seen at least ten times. Here the CDR3 reads CSAETSGRFGGELFF. In DNA, the CDR3 is TGCAGCGCCGAAACTAGCGGGAGGTTTGGCGGGGAGCTGTTTTTT. The chain joins TRBV29-1 to TRBJ2-2; 12 bases match TRBD2. Germline CDR1 reads SQVTM; CDR2 reads ANQGSEA. V lost 7 bases to trimming and J lost 7 bases; unmatched junction nucleotides: 10. The CDR3 runs 15 residues.

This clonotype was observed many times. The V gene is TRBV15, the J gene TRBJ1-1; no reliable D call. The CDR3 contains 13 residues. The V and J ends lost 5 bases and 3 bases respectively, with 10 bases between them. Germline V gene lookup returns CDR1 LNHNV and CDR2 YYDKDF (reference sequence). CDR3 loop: CATSDMGYTEAFF. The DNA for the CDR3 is TGTGCCACCAGCGATATGGGGTACACTGAAGCTTTCTTT.

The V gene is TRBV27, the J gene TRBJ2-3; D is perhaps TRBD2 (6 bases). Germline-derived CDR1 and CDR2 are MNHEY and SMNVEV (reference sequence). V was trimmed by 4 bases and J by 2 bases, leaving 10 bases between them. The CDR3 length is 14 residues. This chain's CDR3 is CASSYAGTTDTQYF. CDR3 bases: TGTGCCAGCAGTTACGCGGGGACCACAGATACGCAGTATTTT.

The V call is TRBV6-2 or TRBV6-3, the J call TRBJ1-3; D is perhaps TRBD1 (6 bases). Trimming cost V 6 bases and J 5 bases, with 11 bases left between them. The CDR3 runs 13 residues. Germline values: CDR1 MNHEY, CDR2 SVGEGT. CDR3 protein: CASSQQGRNTIYF. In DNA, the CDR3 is TGTGCCAGCAGCCAACAGGGAAGAAACACCATATATTTT.